This T cell receptor beta chain came from a study of shared clonotypes between healthy human individuals. Study at large: Participating donors consisted of two women and a few men aged 18 to 49. Study-wide results and limits: Clonotype sharing levels among donors were expected to vary with sequencing depth.

Using about 220 ng DNA, around 30,000 T cell genomes, the sorted-subset replicate PCRs were run. Profiled with immunoSEQ multiplex PCR; TCRdb holds only in-frame clones, not every one. Found here are around 1.4 million clones, roughly 98.5% of them singletons; the top ten hold approximately 0.4%. The V end lost 2 bases, the J end lost 1 base, and 17 bases lay between the germline ends. This CDR3 contains 17 residues. Germline V gene data show CDR1 as KGHSH and CDR2 as LQKENI. For this clone: The antigen is undetermined.

CD45RA+ naive and CD45RA-negative memory subsets were separated from CD4+ cells. Sequenced material: naive CD4+ T cells sorted from blood. Subset noted: CD45RA+ positively selected. The chain joins TRBV18 to TRBJ2-5; no clear D. This sequence originates from a man aged 25-45 years in good health. The CDR3 region has the DNA TGTGCCAGCTCACCAAGCGAAGTGAGGTCTTCCCAAGAGACCCAGTACTTC. Translated: CASSPSEVRSSQETQYF.